The 5 T cell receptor beta chains given below trace back to one sample, sequenced in a study of identical twins. TCRdb passed the 5' RACE reads through MiXCR, listing each CDR3 protein once. Of under 300,000 distinct CDR3 sequences in the sample, more than 9.5% were seen once. The data also belong to a second study, concerning yellow fever vaccine responses in identical twins.

The sample taken for sequencing was memory (CD45RO+) T cells sorted from blood. These receptors were taken from a woman between 18 and 30 years old in good health.

In this sample, this clonotype turned up many times. The V call is TRBV10-2, the J call TRBJ2-3; D gene uncertain. The CDR3 has 12 residues. V lost 4 bases, J lost 6 bases, and 8 bases lay in between. CDR1 is WSHSY, CDR2 SAAADI, per germline. CDR3 bases: TGCGCCAGCAGTGCAAAGGTGGATACGCAGTATTTT. This translates into CASSAKVDTQYF.

There are a few counts of this clonotype. CDR3 sequence (DNA): TGCAGCGTTGGCGGCGGGGGCACTGAAGCTTTCTTT. This encodes CSVGGGGTEAFF. The chain links TRBV29-1 to TRBJ1-1, with D possibly TRBD1 on 5 matching bases. This CDR3 has 12 amino acids. The germline V gene encodes CDR1 SQVTM and CDR2 ANQGSEA. The V end lost 4 bases, the J end lost 4 bases, and 10 bases lay between the germline ends.

The table lists this clonotype with a few counts. The V and J genes are TRBV28 and TRBJ2-2; 8 bases agree with TRBD1. Trimming removed 6 bases from V and 2 bases from J; junction bases left unmatched: 5. CDR1 is MDHEN, CDR2 SYDVKM, per germline. This CDR3 is built from 15 residues. CDR3 in amino acids: CASSSGQVNTGELFF. CDR3 DNA: TGTGCCAGCAGCTCGGGACAGGTTAACACCGGGGAGCTGTTTTTT.

This clonotype was found a few times. The chain joins TRBV6-2 or TRBV6-3 to TRBJ2-7; tentative D call: TRBD2 (5 bases). The V end was cut by 6 bases, the J end by 0 bases, with 9 bases between. CDR3 length: 13 residues. Germline-derived CDR1 and CDR2 are MNHEY and SVGEGT. The CDR3: CASRDYASYEQYF. The CDR3 bases are TGTGCCAGCAGAGACTACGCCTCCTACGAGCAGTACTTC.

The table lists this clonotype with a few counts. This sequence joins TRBV25-1 and TRBJ2-7, with a weak D call TRBD2 (5 bases). V gave up 4 bases and J gave up 7 bases, with 14 bases separating them. Looked up from germline, CDR1 is MGHDK and CDR2 is SYGVNS. The CDR3 sequence is 13 residues long. CDR3 protein: CASSGRHPGEQYF. Written as DNA, the CDR3 is TGTGCCAGCAGTGGTCGGCACCCGGGGGAGCAGTACTTC.